The 20 T cell receptor beta chains below come from one sample, sequenced in a study of early T cells in non-severe SARS-CoV-2 infection. Each CDR3 protein is one row after TCRdb ran MiXCR on the 5' RACE reads. Of tens of thousands of distinct CDR3 sequences in the sample, 9% to 9.5% were seen once. The sequenced sample was whole blood. These TCRs come from an adult who was a healthcare worker with PCR-confirmed SARS-CoV-2 infection or an uninfected control (not recorded which).

This clonotype was counted many times. The genes are TRBV20-1 and TRBJ2-1, with 10 positions matching TRBD2. The CDR3 is made up of 16 amino acids. With 0 bases clipped from V and 11 bases from J, the junction kept 13 bases outside the gene matches. Germline assignment: CDR1 DFQATT and CDR2 SNEGSKA (reference sequence). The CDR3 nucleotides are TGCAGTGCTAGAGATGTACCCCCTAGCGGGAGCAGTAAGCAGTTCTTC. Its protein is CSARDVPPSGSSKQFF.

There are a few counts of this clonotype. V usage is TRBV29-1 and J usage is TRBJ1-1; no clear D gene. The CDR3 extends over 10 amino acids. Trimming removed 4 bases at V and 7 bases at J, with 7 bases between. Per the germline V gene, CDR1 is SQVTM and CDR2 is ANQGSEA. The CDR3 DNA follows: TGCAGCGTTGCGGAGTTTGAAGCTTTCTTT. It translates to CSVAEFEAFF.

This clonotype has a count of ten or more. The chain couples TRBV7-9 to TRBJ1-4; the D gene is possibly TRBD1 (5 bases). V was pared by 5 bases and J by 3 bases, with 19 bases between. Germline V gene sequence: CDR1 SEHNR, CDR2 FQNEAQ (reference sequence). The CDR3 spans 17 residues. Here the CDR3 DNA reads TGTGCCAGCAGCCCCCCTACGCAGGGTGCATCTAATGAAAAACTGTTTTTT. Amino acid sequence: CASSPPTQGASNEKLFF.

In this sample, this clonotype turned up many times. This sequence joins TRBV5-6 and TRBJ1-1; D not certain. The CDR3 runs 14 residues. CDR1 and CDR2 from the germline V gene are SGHDT and YYEEEE. V was shortened by 0 bases and J by 1 base, with 7 bases between the two germline ends. Written as DNA, the CDR3 is TGTGCCAGCAGCTTGGCCCCAGCGAACACTGAAGCTTTCTTT. Amino acid sequence: CASSLAPANTEAFF. Variable domain in full (rest from reference TRBV5-6 and TRBJ1-1): DAGVTQSPTHLIKTRGQQVTLRCSPKSGHDTVSWYQQALGQGPQFIFQYYEEEERQRGNFPDRFSGHQFPNYSSELNVNALLLGDSALYLCASSLAPANTEAFFGQGTRLTVV.

This clonotype came up many times. The chain employs TRBV10-2 and TRBJ2-5; weak D call: TRBD2 (7 bases). The CDR3 has 13 residues. Trimming pared 5 bases from V and 5 bases from J, leaving 12 bases between. CDR1 and CDR2 from the germline V gene are WSHSY and SAAADI. In DNA, the CDR3 is TGCGCCAGCAGTCGGGGGGCTCGTGAGACCCAGTACTTC. Protein sequence: CASSRGARETQYF.

This clonotype was detected ten times or more. The V call is TRBV11-2, the J call TRBJ1-1, with D perhaps TRBD1 (5 bases). This CDR3 spans 13 amino acids. Germline CDR1 and CDR2: SGHAT and FQNNGV. Trimming cost V 2 bases and J 6 bases, with 10 bases left between them. The CDR3 DNA reads TGTGCCAGCAGCTTATGGGGGGACGCTGAAGCTTTCTTT. It yields the protein CASSLWGDAEAFF.

Many counts were recorded for this clonotype. The chain links TRBV5-1 to TRBJ2-1; 10 nucleotides match TRBD2. V gave up 3 bases and J gave up 7 bases; unmatched junction bases: 10. From germline, CDR1 is SGHRS and CDR2 YFSETQ. This CDR3 region has 16 residues. The chain's CDR3 is CASSSLSGGADNEQFF. The DNA for the CDR3 is TGCGCCAGCAGCTCCCTGAGCGGGGGGGCCGATAATGAGCAGTTCTTC.

This clonotype was observed at least ten times. This chain joins TRBV6-2 or TRBV6-3 and TRBJ2-7; D possibly corresponds to TRBD1 (5 bases). CDR1 and CDR2 from the germline V gene are MNHEY and SVGEGT. CDR3 length equals 15 residues. V dropped 6 bases and J dropped 7 bases, with 22 bases sitting between them. The CDR3 DNA reads TGTGCCAGCAGCCTAGGCCGGCAGGGTAAGGCTGAGCAGTACTTC. Translated, it gives CASSLGRQGKAEQYF.

The CDR3 is CASSEGGYGTDTQYF. The CDR3 DNA follows: TGTGCCAGCAGCGAAGGGGGGTACGGCACAGATACGCAGTATTTT. This chain links TRBV9 with TRBJ2-3; D may be TRBD1 or TRBD2 (6 bases each). CDR1 SGDLS and CDR2 YYNGEE come from the germline V gene. The V end lost 3 bases, the J end lost 1 base, and 12 bases lay between the germline ends. The CDR3 contains 15 residues. Full variable domain (outside the CDR3, taken from reference TRBV9 and TRBJ2-3): DSGVTQTPKHLITATGQRVTLRCSPRSGDLSVYWYQQSLDQGLQFLIQYYNGEERAKGNILERFSAQQFPDLHSELNLSSLELGDSALYFCASSEGGYGTDTQYFGPGTRLTVL.

This clonotype turned up a few times. The chain joins TRBV7-2 to TRBJ2-2; TRBD1 matches at 9 bases. V was clipped by 4 bases and J by 4 bases; unmatched bases: 4. Germline V gene data show CDR1 as SGHTA and CDR2 as FQGNSA. CDR3 length: 15 amino acids. The CDR3: CASSSYRGRTGELFF. CDR3 nucleotide sequence: TGTGCCAGCAGCTCCTACAGGGGGCGCACCGGGGAGCTGTTTTTT.

The chain has TRBV19 and TRBJ1-4, with no clear D. Trimming cost V 0 bases and J 5 bases, with 10 bases left between them. The CDR3 length is 15 residues. Per germline, CDR1 LNHDA and CDR2 SQIVND (reference sequence). The CDR3 reads CASSIDGRPNEKLFF. The CDR3 DNA reads TGTGCCAGTAGTATAGATGGACGTCCGAATGAAAAACTGTTTTTT. The variable domain in full, completed from reference TRBV19 and TRBJ1-4, reads DGGITQSPKYLFRKEGQNVTLSCEQNLNHDAMYWYRQDPGQGLRLIYYSQIVNDFQKGDIAEGYSVSREKKESFPLTVTSAQKNPTAFYLCASSIDGRPNEKLFFGSGTQLSVL.

This clonotype appeared many times. The rearrangement joins TRBV20-1 to TRBJ1-5, with D possibly matching TRBD1 (5 bases). Trimming took 6 bases from V and 0 from J, leaving 18 bases between them. The germline V gene has CDR1 DFQATT and CDR2 SNEGSKA (reference sequence). The CDR3 contains 16 residues. The CDR3 DNA reads TGCAGTGCCCCCGGCGGGGGTACTCCTAGCAATCAGCCCCAGCATTTT. Translating gives CSAPGGGTPSNQPQHF.

There are many counts of this clonotype. V is TRBV3-1 and J is TRBJ2-1, with 14 bases lining up with TRBD2. This CDR3 has 17 residues. The germline V gene encodes CDR1 LGHDT and CDR2 YNNKEL (reference sequence). Trimming took 2 bases from V and 7 from J; bases not matched to a gene: 7. The DNA of the CDR3 is TGTGCCAGCAGCCAACAACCGGGACTAGCGGGGGAAAATGAGCAGTTCTTC. Its translation is CASSQQPGLAGENEQFF.

There are many counts of this clonotype. This chain joins TRBV7-8 and TRBJ1-5, with D hard to call. The CDR3 is made up of 14 amino acids. Looked up from germline, CDR1 is SGHVS and CDR2 is FQNEAQ. V was clipped by 5 bases and J by 4 bases, with 12 bases between them. The CDR3 is CASSPYQRNQPQHF. The CDR3 nucleotides read TGTGCCAGCAGCCCCTATCAGAGAAATCAGCCCCAGCATTTT.

This clonotype was seen a few times. CDR3: CASSAPGTIPQGQFF. DNA for the CDR3: TGTGCCAGCAGTGCCCCTGGGACTATCCCACAGGGGCAGTTCTTC. The rearrangement joins TRBV12-3 or TRBV12-4 to TRBJ2-1; TRBD2 is a possible D gene (7 bases). This CDR3 has 15 amino acids. Trimming removed 5 bases at V and 12 bases at J, with 23 bases between.

This clonotype was recorded many times. The CDR3 DNA follows: TGCAGTGCTAGAGGGACAGGAGCAAACCGCTCCTATAATTCACCCCTCCACTTT. This translates into CSARGTGANRSYNSPLHF. This sequence joins TRBV20-1 and TRBJ1-6; 7 bases fit TRBD1. Germline assignment: CDR1 DFQATT and CDR2 SNEGSKA (reference sequence). Trimming took 1 base from V and 0 from J; bases not matched to a gene: 9. CDR3 size: 18 residues.

This clonotype was counted many times. The rearrangement joins TRBV2 to TRBJ1-1; 8 nucleotides line up with TRBD1. Per germline, CDR1 SNHLY and CDR2 FYNNEI. This CDR3 has 13 amino acids. J was trimmed by 5 bases and V by 8 bases; bases with no gene match: 7. CDR3 in amino acids: CASGRDRTTEAFF. The CDR3, as DNA: TGTGCCAGCGGAAGGGACAGGACGACTGAAGCTTTCTTT.

This clonotype has a count of ten or more. The CDR3: CSARDLTYEQYF. As DNA, the CDR3 is TGCAGTGCTAGAGACCTAACCTACGAGCAGTACTTC. The chain employs TRBV20-1 and TRBJ2-7; D unclear. The V end lost 0 bases, the J end lost 2 bases, and 5 bases lay between the germline ends. The germline V gene has CDR1 DFQATT and CDR2 SNEGSKA (reference sequence). The CDR3 extends over 12 amino acids.

This clonotype was seen repeatedly, ten times or more. The chain links TRBV7-9 to TRBJ2-1; no clear D. The germline V gene encodes CDR1 SEHNR and CDR2 FQNEAQ (reference sequence). V gave up 0 bases and J gave up 3 bases, with 6 bases separating them. This CDR3 contains 14 residues. Written as DNA, the CDR3 is TGTGCCAGCAGCTTAGCCTCCAGCTACAATGAGCAGTTCTTC. Protein sequence: CASSLASSYNEQFF.

This clonotype was counted many times. J is TRBJ2-1 and V is TRBV19; D might be TRBD1 or TRBD2, each matching 7 bases. The germline V gene encodes CDR1 LNHDA and CDR2 SQIVND (reference sequence). The CDR3 runs to 16 residues. V gave up 7 bases and J gave up 8 bases, with 24 bases separating them. For the CDR3, the DNA is TGTGCCAGTACCCCAGGGGGGAGCCGGGGGGCTGATGAGCAGTTCTTC. This encodes CASTPGGSRGADEQFF. Full variable domain (missing parts from reference TRBV19 and TRBJ2-1): DGGITQSPKYLFRKEGQNVTLSCEQNLNHDAMYWYRQDPGQGLRLIYYSQIVNDFQKGDIAEGYSVSREKKESFPLTVTSAQKNPTAFYLCASTPGGSRGADEQFFGPGTRLTVL.